A selection of T cell receptor beta chains follows, all from one sample in a study of preoperative IRX-2 immunotherapy in early breast cancer. TCRdb keeps only in-frame clones here, not all; method: immunoSEQ multiplex PCR. The sample has fewer than 70,000 clones, approximately 94% seen once. The sample was collected from a patient treated with IRX-2 immunotherapy. The receptors here all came from a human donor with breast cancer. Each CDR3 is given without its conserved first and last residue.

V	J	CDR3
TRBV4-3	TRBJ1-4	ASSQGVRTGWGNEKLF
TRBV7-3	TRBJ2-1	ASSLGLFNEQF
TRBV6-5	TRBJ1-3	ASSYRNDRKGNTIY
TRBV27	TRBJ1-2	ASSLDRTYGYT
TRBV4-3	TRBJ2-3	ASSPRQGATDTQY
TRBV11-3	TRBJ2-2	ASSSSVGELF
TRBV4-1	TRBJ2-7	ASSITSGGATYEQY
TRBV9	TRBJ2-5	ASSVVGQETQY
TRBV7-2	TRBJ1-5	ASSLFQGAYQPQH
TRBV7-2	TRBJ1-5	ASSLAWTGNQPQH
TRBV4-3	TRBJ2-3	ASSQARTGSYTDTQY
TRBV19	TRBJ2-3	ASSMSSGGASTDTQY
TRBV5-5	TRBJ1-5	ASSTESYSNQPQH